This T cell receptor (beta chain) was profiled in a study of blood T cell repertoires in COVID-19. Authors' methods: Reference gene primer amplification yielded estimated nucleated cell counts. Produced via immunoSEQ multiplex PCR; TCRdb's table is partial and in-frame only. The V and J calls and clone size come from that table; D and trimming were worked out from the DNA. The sample has 150,000 to 200,000 clones, more than 75% seen once. Per germline, CDR1 MDHEN and CDR2 SYDVKM. This CDR3 has 18 amino acids. V was pared by 0 bases and J by 7 bases, with 8 bases of the junction left unmatched. The chain links TRBV28 to TRBJ2-2; 13 bases are a match to TRBD2. The clonotype was recovered from a man younger than 35 with active or convalescent COVID-19. Sequenced material: peripheral blood. In nucleotides, the CDR3 is TGTGCCAGCAGTTTATGGAGAACTAGCGGGGGGGCTGGCGGGGAGCTGTTTTTT. This encodes CASSLWRTSGGAGGELFF.